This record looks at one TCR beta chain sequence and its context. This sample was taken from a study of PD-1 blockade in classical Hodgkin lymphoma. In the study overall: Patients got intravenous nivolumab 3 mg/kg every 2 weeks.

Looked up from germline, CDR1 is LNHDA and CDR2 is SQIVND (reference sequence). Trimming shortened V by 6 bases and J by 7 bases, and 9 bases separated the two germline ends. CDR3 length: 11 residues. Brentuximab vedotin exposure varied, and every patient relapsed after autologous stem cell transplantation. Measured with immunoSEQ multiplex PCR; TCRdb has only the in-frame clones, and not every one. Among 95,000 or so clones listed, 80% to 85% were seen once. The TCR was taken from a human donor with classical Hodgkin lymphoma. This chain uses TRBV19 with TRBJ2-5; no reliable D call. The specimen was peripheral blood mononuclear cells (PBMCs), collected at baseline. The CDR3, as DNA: TGTGCCAGTAGCAACCTAGGGACCCAGTACTTC. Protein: CASSNLGTQYF.